Below are 25 T cell receptor beta chains sequenced from a single sample in a study of blood T cells in healthy people across ages. PCR was performed a second time for roughly 6 to 12 cycles using a sample-barcoded 5' primer and a J-beta primer mix. TCRdb re-called the 5' RACE reads with MiXCR, one entry per CDR3 protein. The data contain 600,000 or so distinct CDR3 sequences, approximately 30% of them singletons. The material sequenced was blood. All receptors come from a woman aged 80 or older in good health.

About this clonotype: The junction does not match germline at one end; this may be a read error. The genes are TRBV6-5 and TRBJ2-1, with D maybe TRBD2 (6 bases). The CDR3 spans 16 residues. Per the germline V gene, CDR1 is MNHEY and CDR2 is SVGAGI. The CDR3 loop is CAGSYSGRSSYNEQFF. CDR3 nucleotides: TGTGCCGGCAGTTACTCGGGGAGGAGCTCCTACAATGAGCAGTTCTTC.

This clonotype appeared a few times. The rearrangement joins TRBV3-1 to TRBJ2-5, with 12 bases lining up with TRBD2. Germline V gene lookup returns CDR1 LGHDT and CDR2 YNNKEL (reference sequence). The junction had 6 bases not matched to a gene; V was cut back by 8 bases and J by 2 bases. This CDR3 has 15 amino acids. CDR3 coding DNA: TGTGCCAGCCACTGGACTAGCGGGGATCAAGAGACCCAGTACTTC. It encodes CASHWTSGDQETQYF.

Concerning this clonotype: Possible read error: a much larger clone is one base away. The chain is built from TRBV6-6 and TRBJ1-5; TRBD1 aligns across 8 bases. The length of the CDR3 is 17 residues. CDR1 is MNHNY, CDR2 SVGAGI, per germline (reference sequence). J lost 1 base, V lost 4 bases, and 9 bases had no gene match. DNA for the CDR3: TGTGCCAGCAGTTTCACCCCGAGGACAGGGAGCAATCAGCCCCAGCATTTT. This encodes CASSFTPRTGSNQPQHF.

This clonotype was recorded only once. The chain is built from TRBV4-1 and TRBJ2-3; weak D call: TRBD2 (5 bases). Germline CDR1 MGHRA, CDR2 YSYEKL. CDR3 length: 14 amino acids. The V end was cut by 2 bases, the J end by 9 bases, with 15 bases between. CDR3 in DNA: TGCGCCAGCAGCCAAACTAGGGCGGGTTTCACGCAGTATTTT. It encodes CASSQTRAGFTQYF.

This clonotype came up a few times. The CDR3 nucleotides read TGTGCCAGTAGTTCTATGCTAGCGGGACGGATGATGGGAGATACGCAGTATTTT. Translation gives CASSSMLAGRMMGDTQYF. The chain is built from TRBV19 and TRBJ2-3; the match to TRBD2 covers 9 bases. The CDR3 spans 18 residues. The germline gives CDR1 LNHDA, CDR2 SQIVND (reference sequence). Trimming at V came to 5 bases and at J to 5 bases, leaving 17 bases not matched to a gene.

This clonotype has just a few counts. The chain is built from TRBV10-3 and TRBJ2-2; D may match TRBD1 or TRBD2 (6 bases each). CDR3 length: 16 amino acids. Per germline, CDR1 ENHRY and CDR2 SYGVKD. V gave up 4 bases and J gave up 3 bases, with 15 bases separating them. CDR3 sequence (DNA): TGTGCCATCAGTGGTGCAAAGGGGGGAGACACCGGGGAGCTGTTTTTT. Amino acid sequence: CAISGAKGGDTGELFF.

This clonotype was seen at least ten times. The CDR3 nucleotides read TGCAGTGCTAGAGGTTTTAGCGGGGGGGCGACCTACAATGAGCAGTTCTTC. Its protein is CSARGFSGGATYNEQFF. The chain combines TRBV20-1 with TRBJ2-1; 11 bases are a match to TRBD2. Germline V gene sequence: CDR1 DFQATT, CDR2 SNEGSKA (reference sequence). Trimming at V came to 1 base and at J to 2 bases, leaving 7 bases not matched to a gene. CDR3 length: 17 residues.

About this clonotype: A read error is possible here, since a much larger clone lies one base away. The chain combines TRBV5-1 with TRBJ2-6; D could derive from TRBD1 or TRBD2 (6 bases each). Per the germline V gene, CDR1 is SGHRS and CDR2 is YFSETQ. The CDR3 extends over 16 amino acids. The chain's CDR3 is CASSSTGAGGANALTF. The DNA for the CDR3 is TGCGCCAGCAGCTCTACGGGGGCTGGTGGGGCCAACGCCCTGACTTTC.

This clonotype was seen at least ten times. The chain combines TRBV7-2 with TRBJ2-1; D could derive from TRBD1 or TRBD2 (6 bases each). In germline, CDR1 is SGHTA, CDR2 FQGNSA. The CDR3 has 15 amino acids. Trimming took off 5 bases at V and 6 bases at J, with 17 bases between the two ends. This CDR3 is CASSAGRGPLNEQFF. The CDR3 DNA sequence: TGTGCCAGCAGCGCGGGCCGGGGGCCCCTCAATGAGCAGTTCTTC.

In regard to this clonotype: Possible read error: a much larger clone is one base away. V is TRBV7-8 and J is TRBJ2-1, with 7 positions matching TRBD1. The V gene's germline CDR1 is SGHVS and CDR2 FQNEAQ. The CDR3 length is 13 residues. Trimming took 1 base from V and 10 from J; bases not matched to a gene: 4. CDR3 sequence: CASSLGDRDEQFF. Here the CDR3 DNA reads TGTGCCAGCAGCTTAGGAGACAGGGACGAGCAGTTCTTC. The variable domain in full, completed from reference TRBV7-8 and TRBJ2-1, reads GAGVSQSPRYKVAKRGQDVALRCDPISGHVSLFWYQQALGQGPEFLTYFQNEAQLDKSGLPSDRFFAERPEGSVSTLKIQRTQQEDSAVYLCASSLGDRDEQFFGPGTRLTVL.

This clonotype occurred a few times. CDR3 nucleotides: TGTGCCAGCAGTGAAGCGGAGTCCGGCACAGATACGCAGTATTTT. Protein product: CASSEAESGTDTQYF. This rearrangement joins TRBV2 to TRBJ2-3; D is ambiguous. Trimming cost V 0 bases and J 1 base, with 8 bases left between them. Germline V CDR1 and CDR2: SNHLY, FYNNEI. The CDR3 runs 15 residues.

This clonotype was found a few times. Relative to the germline gene, one junction end is altered; a read error may explain this. This chain links TRBV7-2 with TRBJ1-5, with TRBD1 identical over 8 bases. This CDR3 is 16 amino acids long. Germline-derived CDR1 and CDR2 are SGHTA and FQGNSA. CDR3 region: CANSSGQGAGNQPQHF. The CDR3 bases are TGTGCCAACAGCTCAGGACAGGGCGCGGGCAATCAGCCCCAGCATTTT.

Points on this clonotype: This may arise from a read error, as a much more abundant clone is one base away. The chain has TRBV20-1 and TRBJ2-7, with D possibly matching TRBD1 (6 bases). This CDR3 comprises 15 residues. Germline lookup yields CDR1 DFQATT and CDR2 SNEGSKA (reference sequence). This chain's CDR3 is CSARPGQSISYGQYF. CDR3 bases: TGCAGTGCTAGACCCGGACAGTCAATATCCTACGGGCAGTACTTC.

V and J are TRBV5-1 and TRBJ1-2, with a tentative D call TRBD1 (5 bases). Per germline, CDR1 SGHRS and CDR2 YFSETQ. V was pared by 4 bases and J by 4 bases, with 14 bases between. The length of the CDR3 is 14 residues. Written as DNA, the CDR3 is TGCGCCAGCAGCACGGGACGGACGACCTATGGCTACACCTTC. The encoded protein is CASSTGRTTYGYTF.

This clonotype was detected many times. The chain joins TRBV7-2 to TRBJ2-7, with 8 bases lining up with TRBD1. There are 15 residues in the CDR3. The ends lost 7 bases at V and 6 bases at J; junction bases unmatched: 14. Germline CDR1 SGHTA, CDR2 FQGNSA. The CDR3 protein is CASTIRWQGAGEQYF. Written as DNA, the CDR3 is TGTGCCAGCACGATTCGGTGGCAGGGGGCTGGCGAGCAGTACTTC.

This clonotype was counted ten times or more. V usage is TRBV9 and J usage is TRBJ2-1; D unresolved. From germline, CDR1 is SGDLS and CDR2 YYNGEE. The CDR3 runs to 16 residues. Deletions cut 0 bases from V and 4 bases from J, with 14 bases between. CDR3 sequence (DNA): TGTGCCAGCAGCGTAGCGGGTCGCGCGGAGTACAATGAGCAGTTCTTC. This codes for CASSVAGRAEYNEQFF.

V is TRBV4-2 and J is TRBJ1-4; D gene ambiguous. Trimming removed 4 bases from V and 2 bases from J, with 14 bases in between. Germline lookup yields CDR1 LGHNA and CDR2 YNFKEQ. There are 16 residues in the CDR3. CDR3 in amino acids: CASSLGRLDTNEKLFF. The DNA of the CDR3 is TGTGCCAGCAGCCTTGGTCGCCTGGATACTAATGAAAAACTGTTTTTT.

This clonotype was seen a handful of times. This chain joins TRBV12-3 or TRBV12-4 and TRBJ1-4; no definite D call. The CDR3 runs 13 residues. Trimming took off 7 bases at V and 8 bases at J, with 14 bases between the two ends. CDR3 loop: CASNQGLGEKLFF. The CDR3 DNA sequence: TGTGCCAGCAACCAAGGGCTTGGCGAAAAACTGTTTTTT.

CDR3 sequence: CASSPDHNTEAFF. The CDR3 bases are TGTGCCAGCAGCCCTGACCATAACACTGAAGCTTTCTTT. The chain combines TRBV6-5 with TRBJ1-1; D gene ambiguous. Germline CDR1 and CDR2: MNHEY and SVGAGI. The CDR3 spans 13 residues. V dropped 6 bases and J dropped 2 bases, with 10 bases sitting between them.

The chain joins TRBV25-1 to TRBJ2-3; TRBD2 aligns across 9 bases. The CDR3 consists of 17 residues. Trimming at V came to 1 base and at J to 4 bases, leaving 9 bases not matched to a gene. Germline-derived CDR1 and CDR2 are MGHDK and SYGVNS. For the CDR3, the DNA is TGTGCCAGCAGTGAATGGGGAGCGGGGGGAGGGTCAGATACGCAGTATTTT. Translation gives CASSEWGAGGGSDTQYF.

This clonotype has ten or more counts. The chain uses TRBV10-3 and TRBJ1-5; D gene unclear. Germline V gene data show CDR1 as ENHRY and CDR2 as SYGVKD. V lost 0 bases, J lost 5 bases, and 5 bases lay in between. The CDR3 loop spans 13 amino acids. The CDR3 nucleotides are TGTGCCATCAGTGAGTCGACCTATCAGCCCCAGCATTTT. Residues: CAISESTYQPQHF.

Here the CDR3 DNA reads TGCGCCAGCAGCCCATACAGGACCTACAATGAGCAGTTCTTC. Its protein product is CASSPYRTYNEQFF. The chain combines TRBV4-3 with TRBJ2-1; D might be TRBD1 (5 bases). Per germline, CDR1 LGHNA and CDR2 YSLEER. The CDR3 sequence is 14 residues long. V was cut by 4 bases and J by 2 bases, with 9 bases left in between.

Points on this clonotype: A much larger clone sits a single nucleotide away, making a read error possible. The chain recombines TRBV12-3 or TRBV12-4 with TRBJ1-6, with 7 bases identical to TRBD1. This CDR3 comprises 15 residues. Here the CDR3 reads CASSPGTVFNSLLHF. The DNA for the CDR3 is TGTGCCAGCAGTCCCGGGACAGTTTTTAATTCACTCCTCCACTTT.

This clonotype was counted only a few times. A much larger clone lies a single base off, so this may be a read error. This rearrangement joins TRBV12-3 or TRBV12-4 to TRBJ2-5; a possible D gene is TRBD1 (6 bases). This CDR3 region has 16 residues. The CDR3 DNA follows: TGTGCCGGCAGTTTTGACAGGACCACCAGGAGGGAGACCCAGTACTTC. Its translation: CAGSFDRTTRRETQYF.

This clonotype was seen more than once but under ten times. The V call is TRBV5-1, the J call TRBJ1-6, with 7 positions matching TRBD1. Germline CDR1 SGHRS, CDR2 YFSETQ. CDR3 length: 14 amino acids. J was trimmed by 7 bases and V by 4 bases; bases with no gene match: 5. CDR3 nucleotides: TGCGCCAGCAGCGGCGGGACAGTAAATTCACCCCTCCACTTT. Its protein product is CASSGGTVNSPLHF.